This TCR beta chain was sequenced in a study of cytomegalovirus exposure and HLA in healthy donors. Germline lookup yields CDR1 MNHNS and CDR2 SASEGT. The CDR3 has 13 residues. V was pared by 3 bases and J by 6 bases, with 9 bases between. The PCR employed 60 Vbeta primers together with 13 Jbeta primers. Clones were sequenced by immunoSEQ multiplex PCR, and TCRdb holds only the in-frame ones, with some missing. The sample carries more than 95,000 clones, 60% to 85% recorded once. General study results and limits: An analysis done earlier found most TCR beta V segments productive about 87% or about 30% of the time. Indistinguishable V segments such as TRBV6-2 and TRBV6-3 were excluded. An analysis was carried out later, and it reportedly showed fewer N-insertions in an Asian-associated ancestry cluster than the approximately 610-donor mean. Roughly even sequencing depth across donors was the assumption behind the presence/absence analyses.

Comment on this clone: Its antigen is undetermined.

The TCR originated in a woman aged 40 to 50 in good health and CMV-seronegative. Sequenced input: PBMCs. This sequence joins TRBV6-1 and TRBJ1-5, with TRBD1 as a possible D gene (6 bases). CDR3 coding DNA: TGTGCCAGCAGTGAGAAACAGGGTCAGCCCCAGCATTTT. Translation gives CASSEKQGQPQHF.